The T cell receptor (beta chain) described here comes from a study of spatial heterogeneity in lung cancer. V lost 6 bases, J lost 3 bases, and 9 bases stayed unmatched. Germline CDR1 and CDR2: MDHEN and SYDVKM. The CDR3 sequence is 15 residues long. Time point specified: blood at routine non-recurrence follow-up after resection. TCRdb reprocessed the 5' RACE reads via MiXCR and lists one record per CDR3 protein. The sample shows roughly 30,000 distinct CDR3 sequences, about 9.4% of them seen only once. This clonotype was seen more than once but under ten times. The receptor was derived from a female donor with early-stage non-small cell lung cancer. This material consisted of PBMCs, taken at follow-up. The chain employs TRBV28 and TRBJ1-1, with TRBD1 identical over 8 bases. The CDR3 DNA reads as TGTGCCAGCAGCCTAAGCCCGACAGGGGACACTGAAGCTTTCTTT. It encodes CASSLSPTGDTEAFF. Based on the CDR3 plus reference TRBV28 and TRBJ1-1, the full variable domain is DVKVTQSSRYLVKRTGEKVFLECVQDMDHENMFWYRQDPGLGLRLIYFSYDVKMKEKGDIPEGYSVSREKKERFSLILESASTNQTSMYLCASSLSPTGDTEAFFGQGTRLTVV.